Following are 5 T cell receptor beta chains from one sample sequenced in a study of T cells in localized non-small cell lung cancer (dated by TCRdb to about 2020). Library generation was performed with the immunoSEQ multiplex PCR assay. TCRdb's version of the immuneACCESS table is confined to in-frame rearrangements and falls short of the full clone set. An unresolved V gene accounts for under half of the shortfall where checked; the remainder is of unknown origin. A total of tens of thousands of clones appear in this sample, about 90% of them only once. In total, the top ten clones hold 4.1% of the sample. The sample was peripheral blood, taken before any cancer treatment. These receptors were taken from a man aged 40 to 70 with stage I lung adenocarcinoma.

The gene calls are TRBV7-2 and TRBJ1-5, with D possibly matching TRBD1 (5 bases). Trimming removed 0 bases at V and 9 bases at J, with 9 bases between. The CDR3 length is 13 residues. The germline V gene encodes CDR1 SGHTA and CDR2 FQGNSA. The CDR3 sequence: CASSLALRGPQHF. Written as DNA, the CDR3 is TGTGCCAGCAGCTTAGCGCTAAGGGGGCCCCAGCATTTT.

The chain links TRBV27 to TRBJ1-1; D gene ambiguous. Germline V gives CDR1 MNHEY, CDR2 SMNVEV (reference sequence). CDR3 length equals 15 residues. Trimming pared 3 bases from V and 1 base from J, leaving 12 bases between. The CDR3: CASSFRPVSNTEAFF. CDR3 sequence (DNA): TGTGCCAGCAGTTTTAGGCCAGTCTCGAACACTGAAGCTTTCTTT.

The chain links TRBV9 to TRBJ2-1, with TRBD1 identical over 7 bases. The length of the CDR3 is 14 residues. Per germline, CDR1 SGDLS and CDR2 YYNGEE. V was pared by 3 bases and J by 4 bases, with 4 bases of the junction left unmatched. CDR3 amino acids: CASSGSGQYNEQFF. In nucleotides, the CDR3 is TGTGCCAGCAGCGGATCGGGACAGTACAATGAGCAGTTCTTC.

The chain employs TRBV6-5 and TRBJ1-5; tentative D call: TRBD1 (5 bases). The CDR3 is made up of 13 amino acids. Trimming shortened V by 6 bases and J by 7 bases, and 13 bases separated the two germline ends. The germline V gene encodes CDR1 MNHEY and CDR2 SVGAGI. The CDR3 coding sequence is TGTGCCAGCAGATTAGACAGAGGGCAGCCCCAGCATTTT. Encoded protein: CASRLDRGQPQHF.

The count of this clone is one. The chain is built from TRBV18 and TRBJ2-2; D possibly corresponds to TRBD1 (5 bases). This CDR3 region has 14 residues. Germline V gene lookup returns CDR1 KGHSH and CDR2 LQKENI. Between the trimmed V and J ends, which lost 4 bases and 5 bases, there was a span of 11 bases. The CDR3 is CASSRRAGTGELFF. CDR3 sequence (DNA): TGTGCCAGCTCACGCAGAGCAGGGACCGGGGAGCTGTTTTTT.